Sequencing of this T cell receptor beta chain was carried out in a study of blood T cell repertoires in COVID-19 (dated by TCRdb to the early 2020s). With regard to the full study: Collaborator samples came from the United States, Italy and Spain and covered acute and convalescent phases of COVID-19. The material from the prospective study consisted of cDNA or gDNA derived from T cells, B-cell-depleted T cells, or PBMCs. Deeply sampled blood TCRbeta repertoires from subjects exposed to, actively infected with, or recovered from COVID-19 were included in the dataset. The repertoires were made available in a free public database intended to serve as a resource for research on the immune response to SARS-CoV-2. Samples were obtained from the ongoing ImmuneRACE study (first 160 participants) and from about 1,300 subjects provided by 6 global collaborators. Sample metadata almost always included a de-identified subject ID, COVID-19 status, age in years and sex. Where HLA class I and class II types were available, the types were taken from metadata supplied by the sample provider, not from assay-based typing.

From the germline V gene, CDR1 is SGDLS and CDR2 is YYNGEE. CDR3 length: 14 amino acids, cysteine to phenylalanine. Only the CDR3 part of the read is kept: 42 bases, read in frame from the first base. V and J lose 3 bases and 6 bases, and a span of 15 bases separates them. Each collaborating institution followed its own protocols to collect whole blood in K2EDTA tubes. Collaborator samples were shipped for TCRbeta analysis as frozen whole blood, isolated PBMCs, or DNA extracted from either sample type. TCRbeta CDR3 regions were amplified from genomic DNA by means of the immunoSEQ Assay, a bias-controlled multiplex PCR. As for the original processing: Nucleated cell counts per sample were estimated from amplification of reference gene primers within the assay. Sequence reads were collapsed and filtered to measure the absolute abundance of every unique TCRbeta CDR3 rearrangement. For each sample, productive Simpson clonality was calculated as the square root of Simpson's diversity index over productive rearrangements. The table comes from immuneACCESS by way of TCRdb, which keeps in-frame sequences with V and J called. Part of the clones is missing from these tables; in studies checked, under half for an unresolved V gene and the rest for unknown reasons. Clone size and the V and J calls come from that table; the DNA yielded D and trimming. This sample lists 60,000 to 75,000 clones; 87% were detected once. About 6.3% of the sample lies in the top ten.

Overall study outcomes, separate from this receptor: The amount of clinical and demographic metadata varied by source and participant and was provided uncurated.

As for this clone: The target of this receptor is not known. Within one base of it there is no much larger clone, and no base qualities were kept.

This chain joins TRBV9 to TRBJ1-2; a weak D assignment points to TRBD1 (5 bases agree). Sequencing was done on a sample of peripheral blood. This receptor was taken from a man aged 60 to 75 with acute or convalescent COVID-19. The encoded CDR3 is CASSDRAGVDGYTF. The nucleotides read TGTGCCAGCAGCGACCGTGCGGGGGTTGATGGCTACACCTTC.